Listed below are T cell receptor beta chains from one sample, sequenced in a study of OX40 agonist ivuxolimab in advanced cancers. TCRdb keeps only in-frame clones here, not all; method: immunoSEQ multiplex PCR. Found here are more than 65,000 clones, roughly 90% of them singletons; the top ten hold about 8%. The material sequenced was CD4+ or CD8+ T cells sorted from blood, taken in a trial of the OX40 agonist ivuxolimab. Receptors originate from an adult with an advanced solid tumor such as melanoma, head and neck, liver or kidney cancer. The CDR3 runs from the conserved cysteine through the conserved F or W.

CASRKAAVGELFF	TRBV19
CASSLQLEGEKLFF	TRBV25-1
CATSTLGDTQYF	TRBV15
CASSSGQGTATEAFF	TRBV7-2
CASSLGQGSYEQYF	TRBV5-6
CASSLAGGSEQYF	TRBV5-1
CASSENYGYTF	TRBV25-1
CASSGSGLYGYTF	TRBV9
CASSESRQSTDTQYF	TRBV10-1
CASSLGTGDYGYTF	TRBV7-6
CASSLNPSQAMIYGYTF	TRBV7-2
CASTDRQGMRNEQFF	TRBV5-1
CASSLRWGVTEAFF	TRBV5-1
CASSHEVWQTQETQYF	TRBV5-1
CASSPGGTPTGELFF	TRBV18
CASSSHPEDTQYF	TRBV27
CASSLTSSYEQYF	TRBV5-1
CSANPGGGPHTGELFF	TRBV29-1
CASSLGTAPNQPQHF	TRBV7-8
CAISEPLQGRNYEQYF	TRBV10-3
CASTTLGGSGEQYF	TRBV27
CAISEPDGAYEQYF	TRBV10-3
CASSVVRQGPGPDTQYF	TRBV2
CASSPTDGYEQYF	TRBV7-9
CASSSRGGVYNEQFF	TRBV5-1
CASSLEPGASWEQYF	TRBV7-9
CASSDRGDEKLFF	TRBV28
CASSMPGAEQYF	TRBV19
CASSGATSGGPNTGELFF	TRBV6-4
CASSPGQGAYEQYF	TRBV4-1
CASSWRGDLDGYTF	TRBV5-5
CASSPSMGARGAFF	TRBV27
CASSLKGGGADEQFF	TRBV5-5
CASRGGQSTDTQYF	TRBV9
CASSLEYTGELFF	TRBV5-6
CASTPWGTGPTYEQYF	TRBV10-1
CASSPGLETNEKLFF	TRBV7-9
CASSRASYTEAFF	TRBV2
CASSVDGTSNQPQHF	TRBV9
CASSAGNYGYTF	TRBV5-1
CASSGTQSYEQFF	TRBV9
CASSIGADSSTDTQYF	TRBV19
CASSFRLAWETQYF	TRBV7-2
CASHYRDQKDYGYTF	TRBV6-5
CASSGEGGEKLFF	TRBV9
CASSPWTQAGGELFF	TRBV9
CASSEAVGREQYF	TRBV2
CASSPSRGGNEQYF	TRBV19
CATSRAAGGSDEAFF	TRBV15
CASSYLSGLEQYF	TRBV6-5
CASSYGTVLHEQYF	TRBV5-6
CASSLHGHFSYEQYF	TRBV11-2
CASTTVGVGETQYF	TRBV2
CASSDQGTAVYGYTF	TRBV7-9
CASGPGEGLPYSNQPQHF	TRBV12-5